This paragraph covers one T cell receptor beta chain sequence. This entry is derived from a study of blood T cell repertoires in COVID-19. The CDR3 is 12 residues long. Germline CDR1 and CDR2: MDHEN and SYDVKM. Trimming pared 1 base from V and 5 bases from J, leaving 5 bases between. Clones were sequenced by immunoSEQ multiplex PCR, and TCRdb holds only the in-frame ones, with some missing. The sample records roughly 38,000 clones, nearly 90% being singletons. V and J are TRBV28 and TRBJ2-5; no reliable D call. What was sequenced was peripheral blood. The source of this sequence is a man in his sixties with active or convalescent COVID-19. This CDR3 reads CASSLLRETQYF. The CDR3 DNA follows: TGTGCCAGCAGTTTATTGCGGGAGACCCAGTACTTC.